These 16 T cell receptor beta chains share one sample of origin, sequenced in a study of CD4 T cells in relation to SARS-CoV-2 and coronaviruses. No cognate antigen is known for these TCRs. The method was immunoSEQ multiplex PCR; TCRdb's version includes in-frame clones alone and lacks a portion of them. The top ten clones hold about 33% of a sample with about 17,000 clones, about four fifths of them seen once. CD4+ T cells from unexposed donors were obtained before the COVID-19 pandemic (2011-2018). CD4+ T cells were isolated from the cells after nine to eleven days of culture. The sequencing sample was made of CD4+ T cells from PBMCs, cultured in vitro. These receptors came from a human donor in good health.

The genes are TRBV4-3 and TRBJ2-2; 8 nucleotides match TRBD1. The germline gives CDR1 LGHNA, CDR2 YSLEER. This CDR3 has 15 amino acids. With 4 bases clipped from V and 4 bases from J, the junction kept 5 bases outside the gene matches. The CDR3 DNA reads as TGCGCCAGCAGCCTACAGGGGGTGGGCACCGGGGAGCTGTTTTTT. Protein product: CASSLQGVGTGELFF.

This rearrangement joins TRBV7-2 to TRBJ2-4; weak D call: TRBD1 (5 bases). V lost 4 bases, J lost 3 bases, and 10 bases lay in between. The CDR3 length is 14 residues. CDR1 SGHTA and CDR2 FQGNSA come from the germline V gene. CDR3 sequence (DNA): TGTGCCAGCAGCTCCGGACACCTCAAAAACATTCAGTACTTC. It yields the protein CASSSGHLKNIQYF.

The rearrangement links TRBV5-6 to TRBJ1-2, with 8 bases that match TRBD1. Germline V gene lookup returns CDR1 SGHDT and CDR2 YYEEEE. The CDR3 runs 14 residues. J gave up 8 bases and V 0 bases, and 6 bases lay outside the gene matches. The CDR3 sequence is CASSLDRGERGYTF. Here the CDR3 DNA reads TGTGCCAGCAGCTTGGACAGGGGGGAAAGGGGCTACACCTTC.

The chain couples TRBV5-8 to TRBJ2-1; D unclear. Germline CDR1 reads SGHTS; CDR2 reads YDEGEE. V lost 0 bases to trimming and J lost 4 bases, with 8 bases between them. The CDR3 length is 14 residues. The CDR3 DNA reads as TGTGCCAGCAGCTTGGAGCGCCCGTACAATGAGCAGTTCTTC. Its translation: CASSLERPYNEQFF. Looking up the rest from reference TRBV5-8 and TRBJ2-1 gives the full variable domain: EAGVTQSPTHLIKTRGQQATLRCSPISGHTSVYWYQQALGLGLQFLLWYDEGEERNRGNFPPRFSGRQFPNYSSELNVNALELEDSALYLCASSLERPYNEQFFGPGTRLTVL.

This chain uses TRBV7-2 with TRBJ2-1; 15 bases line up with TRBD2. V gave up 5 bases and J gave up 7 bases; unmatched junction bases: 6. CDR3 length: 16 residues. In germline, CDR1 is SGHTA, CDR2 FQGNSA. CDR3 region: CASSPGLAGGRNEQFF. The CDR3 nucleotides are TGTGCCAGCAGCCCTGGACTAGCGGGGGGGCGGAATGAGCAGTTCTTC.

CDR3 bases: TGCAGCGTCGCTACTAGCGGGAGGGCCGGGGAGACCCAGTACTTC. It codes for CSVATSGRAGETQYF. V gene TRBV29-1 combines with J gene TRBJ2-5; 13 bases agree with TRBD2. The CDR3 totals 15 residues. Trimming took 6 bases from V and 5 from J; bases not matched to a gene: 9. Looked up from germline, CDR1 is SQVTM and CDR2 is ANQGSEA.

The DNA of the CDR3 is TGTGCCAGCAGCTTAGCCGCGTTAGCGGGGGGGCCGTTGAATGAGCAGTTCTTC. It translates to CASSLAALAGGPLNEQFF. The chain employs TRBV7-2 and TRBJ2-1, with TRBD2 matching 11 bases. Germline V CDR1 and CDR2: SGHTA, FQGNSA. There are 18 residues in the CDR3. J lost 7 bases, V lost 0 bases, and 11 bases had no gene match.

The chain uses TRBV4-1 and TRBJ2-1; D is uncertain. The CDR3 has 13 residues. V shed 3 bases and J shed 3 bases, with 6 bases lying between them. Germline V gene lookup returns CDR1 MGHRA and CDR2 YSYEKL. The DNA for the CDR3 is TGCGCCAGCAGCCAGATAGTCTACAATGAGCAGTTCTTC. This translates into CASSQIVYNEQFF.

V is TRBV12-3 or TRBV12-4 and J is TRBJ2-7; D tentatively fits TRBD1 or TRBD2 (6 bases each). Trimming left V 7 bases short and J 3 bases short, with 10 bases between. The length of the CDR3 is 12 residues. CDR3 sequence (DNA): TGTGCCAGCACCGCGGGACACTACGAGCAGTACTTC. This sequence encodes CASTAGHYEQYF.

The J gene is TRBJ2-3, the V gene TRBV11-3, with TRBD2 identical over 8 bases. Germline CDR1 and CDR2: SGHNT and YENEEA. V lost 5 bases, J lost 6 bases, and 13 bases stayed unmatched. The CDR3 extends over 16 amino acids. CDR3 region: CASSRRVSGGLDTQYF. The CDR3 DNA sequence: TGTGCCAGCAGCCGCCGAGTCTCGGGGGGGCTGGATACGCAGTATTTT.

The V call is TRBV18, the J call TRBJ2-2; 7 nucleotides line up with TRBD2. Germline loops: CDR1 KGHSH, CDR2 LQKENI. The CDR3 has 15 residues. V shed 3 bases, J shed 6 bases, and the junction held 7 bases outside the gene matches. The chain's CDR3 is CASSPTSAPSGELFF. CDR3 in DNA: TGTGCCAGCTCACCCACTAGCGCCCCGTCCGGGGAGCTGTTTTTT.

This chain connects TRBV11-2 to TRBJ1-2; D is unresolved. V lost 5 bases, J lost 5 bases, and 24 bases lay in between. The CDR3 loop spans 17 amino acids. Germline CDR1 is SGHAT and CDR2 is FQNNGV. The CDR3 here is CASSQHSGIRTLYGYTF. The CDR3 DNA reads TGTGCCAGCAGCCAACACTCCGGGATCCGTACCCTTTATGGCTACACCTTC.

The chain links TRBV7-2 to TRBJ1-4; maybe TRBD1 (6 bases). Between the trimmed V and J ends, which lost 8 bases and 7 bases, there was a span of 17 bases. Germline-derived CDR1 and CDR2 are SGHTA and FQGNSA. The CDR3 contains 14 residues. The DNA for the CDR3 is TGTGCCAGCCGCGACAGGATTGGAGGTGAAAAACTGTTTTTT. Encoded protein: CASRDRIGGEKLFF. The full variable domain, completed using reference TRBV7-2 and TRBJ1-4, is GAGVSQSPSNKVTEKGKDVELRCDPISGHTALYWYRQSLGQGLEFLIYFQGNSAPDKSGLPSDRFSAERTGGSVSTLTIQRTQQEDSAVYLCASRDRIGGEKLFFGSGTQLSVL.

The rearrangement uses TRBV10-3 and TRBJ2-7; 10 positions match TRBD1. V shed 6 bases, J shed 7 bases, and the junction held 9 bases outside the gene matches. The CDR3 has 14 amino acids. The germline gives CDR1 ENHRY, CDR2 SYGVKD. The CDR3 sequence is CAIRGGTGAREQYF. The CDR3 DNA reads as TGTGCCATCAGAGGGGGGACAGGGGCTCGGGAGCAGTACTTC.

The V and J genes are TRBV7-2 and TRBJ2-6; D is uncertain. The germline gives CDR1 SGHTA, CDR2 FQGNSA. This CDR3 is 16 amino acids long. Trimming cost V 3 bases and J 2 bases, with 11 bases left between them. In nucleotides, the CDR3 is TGTGCCAGCAGCTTCCCCCTAAATACTGGGGCCAACGTCCTGACTTTC. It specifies CASSFPLNTGANVLTF.

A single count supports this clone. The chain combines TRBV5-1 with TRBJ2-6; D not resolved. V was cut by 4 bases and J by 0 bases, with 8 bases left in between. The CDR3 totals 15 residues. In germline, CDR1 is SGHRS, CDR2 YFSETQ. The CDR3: CASSPSASGANVLTF. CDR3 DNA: TGCGCCAGCAGCCCATCCGCCTCTGGGGCCAACGTCCTGACTTTC.